This T cell receptor beta chain was found in a study of OX40 agonist ivuxolimab in advanced cancers. The overall study: Age averaged around 58 years (range roughly 23 to 85), and 82.7% were male.

Some clones are missing from TCRdb's copy, which holds only in-frame ones; the method was immunoSEQ multiplex PCR. The sample lists about 69,000 clones, over 60% occurring once. The V gene's germline CDR1 is MNHEY and CDR2 SMNVEV (reference sequence). The CDR3 spans 13 residues. V lost 5 bases, J lost 10 bases, and 5 bases stayed unmatched. This rearrangement joins TRBV27 to TRBJ2-1; 10 nucleotides line up with TRBD1. Sequenced here: CD4+ or CD8+ T cells sorted from blood, sampled in a trial of the OX40 agonist ivuxolimab. The clonotype originates from an adult with an advanced solid tumor such as melanoma, head and neck, liver or kidney cancer. CDR3 residues: CASSGQGVGEQFF. The CDR3 DNA reads as TGTGCCAGCAGTGGACAGGGGGTAGGGGAGCAGTTCTTC.